The 5 T cell receptor beta chains in this list originate from one sample, sequenced in a study of long-term antiretroviral therapy in people with HIV. Investigators performed immunoSEQ version v3.0 at survey level. Only in-frame clones appear in the TCRdb table, and some are missing; sequencing was by immunoSEQ multiplex PCR. This sample has about 39,000 clones; 86% occur once, and the top ten carry roughly 4%. The sample in question was unsorted PBMCs, obtained 1.2 years after starting antiretroviral therapy. The source of these receptors is a woman aged 45 to 65 with HIV.

The chain joins TRBV18 to TRBJ2-1, with D maybe TRBD1 (6 bases). Germline V lookup: CDR1 KGHSH, CDR2 LQKENI. The CDR3 length is 16 residues. V was pared by 6 bases and J by 0 bases, with 15 bases between. The CDR3 DNA reads TGTGCCAGCTCGCGACAGGAAACTAGCTCCTACAATGAGCAGTTCTTC. It yields the protein CASSRQETSSYNEQFF.

This rearrangement joins TRBV6-1 to TRBJ1-2, with D possibly matching TRBD1 (5 bases). In germline, CDR1 is MNHNS, CDR2 SASEGT. The CDR3 is 13 residues long. Deletions cut 6 bases from V and 4 bases from J, with 12 bases between. The CDR3 DNA reads as TGTGCCAGCAGCGATGACAGATCCTATGGCTACACCTTC. Its protein is CASSDDRSYGYTF.

With regard to this clone: The junction differs from germline at one of its ends, possibly a read error. V and J are TRBV10-2 and TRBJ1-1; possibly TRBD1 for D (5 bases). The germline CDR1 and CDR2 sequences are WSHSY and SAAADI. The CDR3 is 11 residues long. The CDR3 DNA reads as TGCGCCAGCAGTGAGTCGACTCAGGGACTTTTC. The encoded protein is CASSESTQGLF.

V is TRBV18 and J is TRBJ1-1, with D unclear. Per germline, CDR1 KGHSH and CDR2 LQKENI. The CDR3 runs 11 residues. Trimming removed 6 bases at V and 5 bases at J, with 7 bases between. CDR3 amino acids: CASSPGTEAFF. The CDR3 DNA reads TGTGCCAGCTCGCCTGGGACTGAAGCTTTCTTT.

This rearrangement joins TRBV6-4 to TRBJ2-1, with TRBD2 matching over 8 bases. The CDR3 is 16 amino acids. V lost 6 bases, J lost 0 bases, and 7 bases stayed unmatched. Germline V lookup: CDR1 MRHNA, CDR2 SNTAGT. In DNA form, the CDR3 reads TGTGCCAGCAGCCCCGAGCGGGGGAGCTCCTACAATGAGCAGTTCTTC. Its translation: CASSPERGSSYNEQFF.